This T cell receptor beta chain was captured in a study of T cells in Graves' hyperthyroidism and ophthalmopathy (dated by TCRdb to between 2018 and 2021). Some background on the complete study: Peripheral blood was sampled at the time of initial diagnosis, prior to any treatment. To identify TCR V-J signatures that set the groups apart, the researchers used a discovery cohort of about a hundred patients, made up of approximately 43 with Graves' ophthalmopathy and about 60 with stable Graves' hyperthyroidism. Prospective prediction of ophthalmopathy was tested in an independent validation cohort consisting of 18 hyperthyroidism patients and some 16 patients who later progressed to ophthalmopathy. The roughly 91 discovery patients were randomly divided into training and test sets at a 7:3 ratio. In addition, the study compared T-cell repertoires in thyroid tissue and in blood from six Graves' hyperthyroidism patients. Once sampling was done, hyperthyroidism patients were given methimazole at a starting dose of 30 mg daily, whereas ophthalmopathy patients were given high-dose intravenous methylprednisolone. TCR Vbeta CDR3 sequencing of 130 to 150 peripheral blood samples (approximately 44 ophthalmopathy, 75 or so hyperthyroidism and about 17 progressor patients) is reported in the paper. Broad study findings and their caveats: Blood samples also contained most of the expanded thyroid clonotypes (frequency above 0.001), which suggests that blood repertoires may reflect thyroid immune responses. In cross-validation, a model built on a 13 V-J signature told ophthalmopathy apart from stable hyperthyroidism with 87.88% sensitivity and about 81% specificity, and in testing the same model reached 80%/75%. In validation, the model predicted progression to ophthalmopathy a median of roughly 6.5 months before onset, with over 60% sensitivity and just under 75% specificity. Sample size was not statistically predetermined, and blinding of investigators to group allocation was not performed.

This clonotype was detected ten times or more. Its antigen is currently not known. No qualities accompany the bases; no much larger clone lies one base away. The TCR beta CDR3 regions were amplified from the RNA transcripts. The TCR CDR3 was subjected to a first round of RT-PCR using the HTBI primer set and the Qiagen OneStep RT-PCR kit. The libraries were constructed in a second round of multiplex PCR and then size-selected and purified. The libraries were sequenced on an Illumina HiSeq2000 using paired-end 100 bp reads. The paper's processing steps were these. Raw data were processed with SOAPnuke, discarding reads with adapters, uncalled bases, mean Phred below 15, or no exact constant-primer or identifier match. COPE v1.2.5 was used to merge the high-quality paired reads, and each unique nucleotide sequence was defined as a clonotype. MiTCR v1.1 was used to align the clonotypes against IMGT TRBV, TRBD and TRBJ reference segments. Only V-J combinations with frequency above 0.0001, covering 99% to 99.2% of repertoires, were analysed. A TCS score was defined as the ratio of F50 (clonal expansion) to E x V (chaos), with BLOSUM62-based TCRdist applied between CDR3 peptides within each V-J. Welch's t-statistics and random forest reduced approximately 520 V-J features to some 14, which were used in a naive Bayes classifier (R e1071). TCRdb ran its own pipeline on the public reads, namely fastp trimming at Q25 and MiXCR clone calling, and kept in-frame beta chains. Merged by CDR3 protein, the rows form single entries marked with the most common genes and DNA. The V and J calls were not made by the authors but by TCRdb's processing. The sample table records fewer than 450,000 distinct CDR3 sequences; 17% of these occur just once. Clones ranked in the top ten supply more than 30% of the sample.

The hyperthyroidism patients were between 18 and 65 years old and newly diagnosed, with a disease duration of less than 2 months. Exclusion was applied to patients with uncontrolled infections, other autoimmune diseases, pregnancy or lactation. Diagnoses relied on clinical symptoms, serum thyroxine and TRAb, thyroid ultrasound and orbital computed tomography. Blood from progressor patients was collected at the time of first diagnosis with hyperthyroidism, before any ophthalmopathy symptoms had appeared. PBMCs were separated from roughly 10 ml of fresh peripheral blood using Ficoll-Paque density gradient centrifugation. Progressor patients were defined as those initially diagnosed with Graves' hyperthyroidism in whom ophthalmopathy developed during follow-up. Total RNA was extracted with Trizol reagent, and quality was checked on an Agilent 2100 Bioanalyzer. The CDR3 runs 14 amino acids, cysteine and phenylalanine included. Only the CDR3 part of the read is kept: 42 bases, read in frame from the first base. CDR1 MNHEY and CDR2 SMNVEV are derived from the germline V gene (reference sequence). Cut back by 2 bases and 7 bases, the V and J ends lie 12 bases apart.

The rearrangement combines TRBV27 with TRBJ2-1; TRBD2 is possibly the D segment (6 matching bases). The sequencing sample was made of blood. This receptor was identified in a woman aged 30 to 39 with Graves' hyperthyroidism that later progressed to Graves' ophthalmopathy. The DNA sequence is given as TGTGCCAGCAGTTTACCAGACCGGGGGAATGAGCAGTTCTTC. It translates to CASSLPDRGNEQFF.